This T cell receptor (beta chain) is from a study of CD8 T cells in Susac syndrome. Study information: Patients with Susac syndrome were therapy-naive, on corticosteroids, or on intravenous immunoglobulin alone at the time that blood was drawn.

Reverse transcription of roughly 0.5 to 1 ug RNA was carried out with random hexamers. TCRdb independently ran MiXCR on the immunoSEQ multiplex PCR reads; one entry per CDR3 protein. The sample yields some 180,000 distinct CDR3 sequences, roughly 91% seen once. Trimming took off 2 bases at V and 6 bases at J, with 8 bases between the two ends. From germline, CDR1 is LNHDA and CDR2 SQIVND (reference sequence). The CDR3 spans 14 residues. The chain employs TRBV19 and TRBJ1-6, with D unresolved. The clonotype comes from a human donor with Susac syndrome. The source material was CD4+ T cells from PBMCs. CDR3 sequence (DNA): TGTGCCAGTAGTATAAGGGATACTAATTCACCCCTCCACTTT. Translating it yields CASSIRDTNSPLHF.